Each of the 17 T cell receptor beta chains below was sequenced from the same sample in a study of T cell repertoires in cytomegalovirus infection. Each CDR3 protein gets one entry after TCRdb re-called the reads with MiXCR. Of 700,000 to 900,000 distinct CDR3 sequences in the sample, about 27% were seen once. Their specific antigens are unknown. The source was cultured CD8+ T cells from PBMCs, collected from culture after CMV antigen stimulation. The origin of the receptors is a human donor in good health (CMV status not recorded). Some clones in this sample may be carry-over from other donors' samples.

This clonotype was detected only a few times. The CDR3 DNA reads as TGTGCCAGCAGCGTAGGGAGTGGGGCTGGAAACACCATATATTTT. Translated, it gives CASSVGSGAGNTIYF. This sequence joins TRBV9 and TRBJ1-3; D gene unclear. This CDR3 spans 15 amino acids. CDR1 is SGDLS, CDR2 YYNGEE, per germline. V was trimmed by 0 bases and J by 2 bases, leaving 9 bases between them.

This clonotype appeared a few times. This chain uses TRBV10-3 with TRBJ2-1; D is unresolved. This CDR3 is 16 amino acids long. V gave up 1 base and J gave up 6 bases, with 16 bases separating them. Germline loops: CDR1 ENHRY, CDR2 SYGVKD. CDR3 sequence reads: CAISEFRSKVSNEQFF. CDR3 DNA: TGTGCCATCAGTGAGTTTCGGTCGAAGGTTTCCAATGAGCAGTTCTTC.

In regard to this clonotype: One end of the junction fails to match germline, which may point to a read error. The J gene is TRBJ1-4, the V gene TRBV7-9, with a weak D call TRBD1 (5 bases). The CDR3 has 13 residues. Germline CDR1 and CDR2: SEHNR and FQNEAQ (reference sequence). CDR3 region: CASSPVPATGPVW. In DNA form, the CDR3 reads TGTGCCAGCAGCCCCGTACCCGCGACGGGGCCCGTTTGG.

The V call is TRBV7-3, the J call TRBJ2-2, with D perhaps TRBD2 (5 bases). CDR1 is SGHTA, CDR2 FQGTGA, per germline. The CDR3 sequence is 14 residues long. V was pared by 3 bases and J by 6 bases, with 11 bases between. The DNA for the CDR3 is TGTGCCAGCAGCTTCAGTCCGGGATCCGGGGAGCTGTTTTTT. Translating gives CASSFSPGSGELFF. Based on the CDR3 plus reference TRBV7-3 and TRBJ2-2, the full variable domain is GAGVSQTPSNKVTEKGKYVELRCDPISGHTALYWYRQSLGQGPEFLIYFQGTGAADDSGLPNDRFFAVRPEGSVSTLKIQRTERGDSAVYLCASSFSPGSGELFFGEGSRLTVL.

V is TRBV7-6 and J is TRBJ1-1, with a possible D match to TRBD1 (5 bases). Between the trimmed V and J ends, which lost 5 bases and 8 bases, there was a span of 12 bases. Germline V gene lookup returns CDR1 SGHVS and CDR2 FNYEAQ. CDR3 size: 12 residues. The CDR3 sequence: CASSLRWGEAFF. DNA for the CDR3: TGTGCCAGCAGCCTCCGATGGGGGGAAGCTTTCTTT.

The chain has TRBV3-1 and TRBJ2-5, with D uncertain. This CDR3 region has 14 residues. Trimming cost V 1 base and J 7 bases, with 13 bases left between them. Germline V CDR1 and CDR2: LGHDT, YNNKEL (reference sequence). CDR3 sequence: CASSQGTTKRTQYF. CDR3 sequence (DNA): TGTGCCAGCAGCCAAGGGACCACCAAGAGGACCCAGTACTTC.

The DNA for the CDR3 is TGTGCCACCAGCAGAGATATCGCAGATGGCTACACCTTC. This sequence encodes CATSRDIADGYTF. The chain combines TRBV15 with TRBJ1-2; no firm D call. In germline, CDR1 is LNHNV, CDR2 YYDKDF (reference sequence). V was shortened by 0 bases and J by 6 bases, with 8 bases between the two germline ends. CDR3 length: 13 residues.

The chain recombines TRBV9 with TRBJ2-1; 9 bases match TRBD2. CDR3 size: 15 residues. Looked up from germline, CDR1 is SGDLS and CDR2 is YYNGEE. With V trimmed by 0 bases and J by 6 bases, 4 bases remained unmatched. The CDR3 sequence: CASSVAQRGVNEQFF. CDR3 DNA sequence: TGTGCCAGCAGCGTAGCCCAGCGGGGGGTCAATGAGCAGTTCTTC.

This clonotype turned up a few times. The chain links TRBV27 to TRBJ2-1; tentatively, D is TRBD1 or TRBD2 (6 bases each). V was clipped by 6 bases and J by 9 bases, with 15 bases between them. CDR3 length equals 13 residues. Looked up from germline, CDR1 is MNHEY and CDR2 is SMNVEV (reference sequence). DNA for the CDR3: TGTGCCAGCAGCGGGGGCTCTAATGTTGAGCAGTTCTTC. Protein sequence: CASSGGSNVEQFF.

This chain uses TRBV27 with TRBJ2-5; 7 bases agree with TRBD2. The V and J ends lost 7 bases and 2 bases, in that order; junction bases with no gene match: 10. The CDR3 runs 15 residues. Germline V gives CDR1 MNHEY, CDR2 SMNVEV (reference sequence). Written as DNA, the CDR3 is TGTGCCAGCAACTATAGGGGAGGGAGGCAAGAGACCCAGTACTTC. Translating it yields CASNYRGGRQETQYF.

This clonotype was counted only a few times. This chain joins TRBV5-1 and TRBJ2-7; maybe TRBD1 (6 bases). The CDR3 sequence is 15 residues long. V lost 0 bases to trimming and J lost 0 bases, with 10 bases between them. CDR1 is SGHRS and CDR2 is YFSETQ in the germline V gene. The CDR3 DNA reads as TGCGCCAGCAGCTTGGGACAGGCCAGCTCCTACGAGCAGTACGTC. As protein: CASSLGQASSYEQYV.

The chain couples TRBV11-2 to TRBJ1-4; D uncertain. From germline, CDR1 is SGHAT and CDR2 FQNNGV. Trimming left V 1 base short and J 4 bases short, with 7 bases between. This CDR3 comprises 14 residues. CDR3 nucleotide sequence: TGTGCCAGCAGCTTAGGGGGTCTTAATGAAAAACTGTTTTTT. This codes for CASSLGGLNEKLFF.

This clonotype was seen only a few times. The V call is TRBV7-9, the J call TRBJ2-1, with D uncertain. Per germline, CDR1 SEHNR and CDR2 FQNEAQ (reference sequence). The CDR3 is 13 amino acids. V was cut by 0 bases and J by 6 bases, with 6 bases left in between. In DNA form, the CDR3 reads TGTGCCAGCAGCTTAGCGCCCGTCAATGAGCAGTTCTTC. It encodes CASSLAPVNEQFF.

This clonotype was counted only a few times. This chain uses TRBV7-8 with TRBJ1-1, with D perhaps TRBD1 (6 bases). The CDR3 is 20 residues long. V lost 1 base, J lost 0 bases, and 24 bases lay in between. Germline V CDR1 and CDR2: SGHVS, FQNEAQ. The CDR3 DNA is TGTGCCAGCAGCTTAGAGGAGGCAGGGGACGAACCCCATATGAACACTGAAGCTTTCTTT. This translates into CASSLEEAGDEPHMNTEAFF.

This clonotype has more than one count but fewer than ten. The junction departs from germline at one end; a sequencing error may be responsible. This chain joins TRBV7-7 and TRBJ2-5, with 7 bases lining up with TRBD2. The CDR3 is 16 amino acids. Germline CDR1 SSHAT, CDR2 FNYEAQ (reference sequence). The CDR3 DNA sequence: TGTGCTAGCAGCTTAGCGCCTAGCGGCCAACAAGAGACCCAGTACTTC. It is translated as CASSLAPSGQQETQYF.

A word on this clonotype: The junction differs from germline at one of its ends, possibly a read error. The J gene is TRBJ1-4, the V gene TRBV4-1; D possibly corresponds to TRBD1 (6 bases). Germline values: CDR1 MGHRA, CDR2 YSYEKL. The length of the CDR3 is 16 residues. The CDR3 region has the DNA TGTGCCAGCAGCATCCGGGACAAGGGATTGGCTGAAAAACTGTTTTTT. Its translation: CASSIRDKGLAEKLFF.

The V gene is TRBV6-6, the J gene TRBJ2-2, with TRBD2 matching 9 bases. Germline V gives CDR1 MNHNY, CDR2 SVGAGI (reference sequence). V was pared by 2 bases and J by 6 bases, with 10 bases of the junction left unmatched. CDR3 length: 17 residues. This CDR3 is CASSYVSGGPGAGELFF. The CDR3 DNA reads TGTGCCAGCAGTTACGTAAGCGGGGGGCCTGGCGCCGGGGAGCTGTTTTTT.